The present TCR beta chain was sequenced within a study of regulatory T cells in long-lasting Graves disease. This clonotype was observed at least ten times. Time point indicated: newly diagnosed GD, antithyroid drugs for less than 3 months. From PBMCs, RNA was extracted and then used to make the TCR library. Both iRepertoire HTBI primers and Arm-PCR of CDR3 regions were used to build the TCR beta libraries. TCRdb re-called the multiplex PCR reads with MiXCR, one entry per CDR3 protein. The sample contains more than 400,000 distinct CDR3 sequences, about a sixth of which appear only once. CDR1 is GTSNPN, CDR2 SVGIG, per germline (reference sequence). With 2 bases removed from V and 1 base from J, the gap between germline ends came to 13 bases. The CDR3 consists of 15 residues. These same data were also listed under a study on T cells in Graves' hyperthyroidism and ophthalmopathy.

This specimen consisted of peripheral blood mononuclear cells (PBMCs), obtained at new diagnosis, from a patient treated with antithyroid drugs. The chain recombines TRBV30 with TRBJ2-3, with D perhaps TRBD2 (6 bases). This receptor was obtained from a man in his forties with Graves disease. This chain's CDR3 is CAWSHSGLRTDTQYF. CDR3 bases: TGTGCCTGGAGTCACTCGGGACTTCGCACAGATACGCAGTATTTT.